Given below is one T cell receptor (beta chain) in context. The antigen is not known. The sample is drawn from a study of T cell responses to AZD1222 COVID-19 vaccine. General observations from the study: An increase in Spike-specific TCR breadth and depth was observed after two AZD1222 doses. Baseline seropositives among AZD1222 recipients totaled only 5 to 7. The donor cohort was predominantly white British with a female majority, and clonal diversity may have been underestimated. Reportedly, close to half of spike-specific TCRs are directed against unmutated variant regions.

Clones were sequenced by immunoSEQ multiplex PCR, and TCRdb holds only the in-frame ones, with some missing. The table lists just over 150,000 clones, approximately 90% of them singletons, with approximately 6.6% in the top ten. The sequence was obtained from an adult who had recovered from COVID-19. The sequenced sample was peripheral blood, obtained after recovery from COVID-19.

The CDR3 DNA is TGTGCCAGCAGCCCCTCACTAGCGGGGGGCGTCATCTACAATGAGCAGTTCTTC. It translates to CASSPSLAGGVIYNEQFF. V gene TRBV7-7 combines with J gene TRBJ2-1, with 12 bases lining up with TRBD2. After removal of 5 bases from V and 3 bases from J, the junction contained 11 bases not matched to a gene. This CDR3 is built from 18 residues. Per germline, CDR1 SSHAT and CDR2 FNYEAQ (reference sequence).